What follows are 21 T cell receptor beta chains derived from one specimen sequenced in a study of T cells after yellow fever vaccination. TCRdb re-called the 5' RACE reads with MiXCR, one entry per CDR3 protein. Of around 310,000 distinct CDR3 sequences listed, 3.6% were seen once; the top ten hold about 20%. Sequencing used PBMCs, obtained on the day of the yellow fever booster vaccination. The receptors come from a man younger than 35 who received the YFV17D yellow fever vaccine.

The gene calls are TRBV7-3 and TRBJ2-3, with D perhaps matching TRBD2 (5 bases). The V and J ends lost 5 bases and 5 bases respectively, with 11 bases between them. CDR1 SGHTA and CDR2 FQGTGA come from the germline V gene. This CDR3 has 13 residues. DNA for the CDR3: TGTGCCAGCAGCCCCACGGACTTAGATACGCAGTATTTT. It translates to CASSPTDLDTQYF.

Many counts were recorded for this clonotype. The rearrangement links TRBV7-2 to TRBJ2-3; perhaps TRBD2 as D (5 bases). Germline assignment: CDR1 SGHTA and CDR2 FQGNSA. The germline V and J ends were trimmed by 2 bases and 4 bases, with 19 bases remaining between them. This CDR3 comprises 17 residues. The CDR3 protein is CASSLLGGPSASDTQYF. CDR3 coding DNA: TGTGCCAGCAGCTTATTAGGAGGACCATCGGCATCAGATACGCAGTATTTT.

This clonotype appeared many times. The chain has TRBV5-1 and TRBJ2-3; 9 bases line up with TRBD2. Looked up from germline, CDR1 is SGHRS and CDR2 is YFSETQ. This CDR3 region has 15 residues. Trimming removed 0 bases from V and 6 bases from J; junction bases left unmatched: 5. The CDR3 DNA sequence: TGCGCCAGCAGCTTGGGGCTAGCGGGATCCGATACGCAGTATTTT. Amino acids: CASSLGLAGSDTQYF.

This clonotype was recorded at least ten times. This chain uses TRBV27 with TRBJ2-1, with 7 bases lining up with TRBD2. The CDR3 consists of 14 residues. Trimming cost V 1 base and J 9 bases; bases outside gene matches: 6. Germline lookup yields CDR1 MNHEY and CDR2 SMNVEV (reference sequence). The CDR3 here is CASSLFAREVEQFF. Here the CDR3 DNA reads TGTGCCAGCAGTTTATTTGCCCGGGAGGTTGAGCAGTTCTTC.

In its sample, this clonotype was seen many times. This chain joins TRBV6-2 or TRBV6-3 and TRBJ1-1, with D perhaps TRBD1 (5 bases). CDR1 is MNHEY and CDR2 is SVGEGT in the germline V gene. The V end lost 1 base, the J end lost 7 bases, and 19 bases lay between the germline ends. CDR3 size: 16 residues. The CDR3, as DNA: TGTGCCAGCAGTTACTTAAGGCGAAGGGGTCTGATTGAAGCTTTCTTT. It yields the protein CASSYLRRRGLIEAFF.

The chain joins TRBV7-8 to TRBJ1-1; 8 bases map to TRBD1. The germline gives CDR1 SGHVS, CDR2 FQNEAQ. Trimming cost V 0 bases and J 5 bases; bases outside gene matches: 5. The CDR3 totals 15 residues. The CDR3 region has the DNA TGTGCCAGCAGCTTAGCGCAGGGGGCTTGGACTGAAGCTTTCTTT. As protein: CASSLAQGAWTEAFF. The complete variable domain, with remaining parts taken from reference TRBV7-8 and TRBJ1-1, reads GAGVSQSPRYKVAKRGQDVALRCDPISGHVSLFWYQQALGQGPEFLTYFQNEAQLDKSGLPSDRFFAERPEGSVSTLKIQRTQQEDSAVYLCASSLAQGAWTEAFFGQGTRLTVV.

This chain joins TRBV19 and TRBJ2-2; possibly TRBD1 for D (5 bases). CDR3 length: 12 amino acids. V was trimmed by 5 bases and J by 9 bases, leaving 10 bases between them. The germline V gene encodes CDR1 LNHDA and CDR2 SQIVND (reference sequence). CDR3 DNA: TGTGCCAGTAGTCCAGACAGTCGGGAGCTGTTTTTT. This translates into CASSPDSRELFF.

This clonotype occurred a few times. The rearrangement uses TRBV5-5 and TRBJ2-7; a possible D gene is TRBD1 (6 bases). The V end was cut by 4 bases, the J end by 4 bases, with 15 bases between. This CDR3 is built from 14 residues. Germline lookup yields CDR1 SGHKS and CDR2 YYEKEE (reference sequence). The CDR3 DNA reads TGTGCCAGCAGCCCTCCACAGGGTATGTACGAGCAGTACTTC. Amino acids: CASSPPQGMYEQYF. Full variable domain (outside the CDR3, taken from reference TRBV5-5 and TRBJ2-7): DAGVTQSPTHLIKTRGQQVTLRCSPISGHKSVSWYQQVLGQGPQFIFQYYEKEERGRGNFPDRFSARQFPNYSSELNVNALLLGDSALYLCASSPPQGMYEQYFGPGTRLTVT.

This clonotype was counted at least ten times. This rearrangement joins TRBV4-3 to TRBJ2-7, with D perhaps matching TRBD2 (6 bases). V was shortened by 0 bases and J by 7 bases, with 13 bases between the two germline ends. Germline CDR1 reads LGHNA; CDR2 reads YSLEER. This CDR3 has 14 amino acids. The CDR3 loop reads CASSQDPGVGEQYF. The CDR3 nucleotides are TGCGCCAGCAGCCAAGATCCGGGAGTGGGAGAGCAGTACTTC.

The chain recombines TRBV20-1 with TRBJ2-7; TRBD1 might be the D (6 bases). V lost 7 bases to trimming and J lost 5 bases, with 15 bases between them. The CDR3 sequence is 12 residues long. Germline values: CDR1 DFQATT, CDR2 SNEGSKA (reference sequence). CDR3 protein: CSVAPGVHEQYF. The CDR3 DNA sequence: TGCAGTGTAGCCCCAGGGGTCCACGAGCAGTACTTC.

This clonotype has more than one count but fewer than ten. V is TRBV4-1 and J is TRBJ2-5; D is perhaps TRBD1 (6 bases). Trimming took 4 bases from V and 2 from J, leaving 20 bases between them. This CDR3 region has 17 residues. CDR1 MGHRA and CDR2 YSYEKL come from the germline V gene. CDR3 DNA: TGCGCCAGCAGCCGCCCTAAGCTGACAGGACAACAAGAGACCCAGTACTTC. Its protein is CASSRPKLTGQQETQYF.

This clonotype was observed once. The rearrangement links TRBV24-1 to TRBJ2-2; a weak D match, TRBD1 (5 bases). Deletions cut 2 bases from V and 3 bases from J, with 12 bases between. Germline lookup yields CDR1 KGHDR and CDR2 SFDVKD. This CDR3 region has 16 residues. The CDR3 nucleotides are TGTGCCACCAGTGATTCCGCAGGGTCCGACACCGGGGAGCTGTTTTTT. Encoded protein: CATSDSAGSDTGELFF.

The rearrangement joins TRBV11-3 to TRBJ2-2; 7 bases are shared with TRBD2. This CDR3 spans 16 amino acids. V lost 5 bases, J lost 4 bases, and 10 bases stayed unmatched. Germline lookup yields CDR1 SGHNT and CDR2 YENEEA. CDR3 nucleotides: TGTGCCAGCAGCCCATCCGGGACTAACCCCACCGGGGAGCTGTTTTTT. Its protein is CASSPSGTNPTGELFF.

This clonotype came up a few times. The chain joins TRBV4-3 to TRBJ2-5; 9 bases fit TRBD2. In germline, CDR1 is LGHNA, CDR2 YSLEER. This CDR3 has 16 residues. V lost 4 bases and J lost 5; bases outside the gene matches: 11. In nucleotides, the CDR3 is TGCGCCAGCAGCCCCGAGGGTAGCGGGGGTTTGGAGACCCAGTACTTC. Translation gives CASSPEGSGGLETQYF.

V gene TRBV4-3 combines with J gene TRBJ1-2; 8 positions match TRBD1. CDR1 is LGHNA, CDR2 YSLEER, per germline. The CDR3 length is 14 residues. After removal of 0 bases from V and 7 bases from J, the junction contained 4 bases not matched to a gene. The CDR3 DNA is TGCGCCAGCAGCCAAGATCGGACAGGGCCTGGCTACACCTTC. This codes for CASSQDRTGPGYTF.

This sequence joins TRBV4-1 and TRBJ1-1; a possible D gene is TRBD1 (5 bases). Trimming took 0 bases from V and 0 from J, leaving 14 bases between them. Germline V gene lookup returns CDR1 MGHRA and CDR2 YSYEKL. CDR3 length: 17 amino acids. The CDR3 region is CASSQDLEGSLNTEAFF. CDR3 DNA sequence: TGCGCCAGCAGCCAAGATCTGGAGGGGAGCTTGAACACTGAAGCTTTCTTT.

There are a few counts of this clonotype. The V and J genes are TRBV6-2 or TRBV6-3 and TRBJ1-2; possibly TRBD1 for D (6 bases). There are 11 residues in the CDR3. Looked up from germline, CDR1 is MNHEY and CDR2 is SVGEGT. The V end was cut by 5 bases, the J end by 7 bases, with 8 bases between. In nucleotides, the CDR3 is TGTGCCAGCAGTACAGGGATTGGCTACACCTTC. Protein sequence: CASSTGIGYTF.

This clonotype was recorded at least ten times. The genes are TRBV10-3 and TRBJ2-1, with a tentative D call TRBD2 (6 bases). This CDR3 region has 15 residues. Per the germline V gene, CDR1 is ENHRY and CDR2 is SYGVKD. The V and J ends lost 6 bases and 8 bases respectively, with 20 bases between them. CDR3 amino acids: CAIRRDFLEGDEQFF. DNA of the CDR3: TGTGCCATCAGAAGGGACTTCCTTGAGGGAGATGAGCAGTTCTTC.

This clonotype was seen ten or more times. The rearrangement joins TRBV12-3 or TRBV12-4 to TRBJ1-2; D not resolved. This CDR3 is built from 12 residues. Trimming pared 4 bases from V and 7 bases from J, leaving 10 bases between. CDR3 DNA: TGTGCCAGCAGTTCCCGAGTTGGTGGCTACACCTTC. Amino acids: CASSSRVGGYTF.

This clonotype was counted many times. The rearrangement joins TRBV7-2 to TRBJ1-2; D is unclear. V lost 4 bases to trimming and J lost 3 bases, with 12 bases between them. The CDR3 has 14 residues. Germline CDR1 SGHTA, CDR2 FQGNSA. The CDR3 region is CASSSEQTDYGYTF. DNA for the CDR3: TGTGCCAGCAGCTCCGAACAGACGGACTATGGCTACACCTTC.

This clonotype was recorded at least ten times. This sequence joins TRBV7-3 and TRBJ2-1, with a weak D call TRBD2 (5 bases). This CDR3 is built from 13 residues. V lost 2 bases and J 6 bases, leaving 8 bases between the germline ends. Germline lookup yields CDR1 SGHTA and CDR2 FQGTGA. Here the CDR3 DNA reads TGTGCCAGCAGCTTACTCGCGGGCAATGAGCAGTTCTTC. It codes for CASSLLAGNEQFF.